These T cell receptor beta chains were read from a single sample in a study of cytomegalovirus exposure and HLA in healthy donors. The protocol was immunoSEQ multiplex PCR, while the TCRdb copy is restricted to in-frame clones and leaves out a portion. Of under 250,000 clones in the sample, just over 75% were seen once. Input material: PBMCs. Every receptor here comes from a man aged 30-40 years in good health and CMV-seronegative. Both conserved end residues are trimmed from each CDR3. The D gene is left open where the match is weak. Only some rows state a clone size, as once, few, many or a class for expanded clones.

clone_size | v_call | d_call | cdr3_aa
- | TRBV19 | - | ASSFNSWLFF
- | TRBV5-4 | - | ASSLSGELF
- | TRBV2 | TRBD2 | ASMAGGPGETQY
once | TRBV19 | - | ASNMGDLGPQH
few | TRBV5-1 | - | ASSLQGVGGEKLF
few | TRBV18 | - | ASSPLRQNTEAF
- | TRBV9 | TRBD2 | ASSVEAGPDTQY
- | TRBV5-6 | TRBD1 | ASSQGGTGGYEQY
- | TRBV9 | TRBD2 | ASSVGVAGGPHTGELF
- | TRBV6-1 | TRBD1 | ASSERDPGTAYYEQY
- | TRBV2 | TRBD1 | ASWGTGTNEQY
- | TRBV15 | TRBD2 | ATVETSGKTYNEQF
- | TRBV13 | TRBD1 | ASNQGASSYNEQF
- | TRBV28 | TRBD2 | ASSFGTSGYNEQF
- | TRBV12-5 | TRBD2 | ASGLDPGRADEQY
- | TRBV2 | TRBD2 | ASSPEWRLAVGNEQF
few | TRBV7-9 | TRBD1 | ASSLALTGGLYEQY
once | TRBV27 | TRBD2 | ASRRGRGYNEQF
- | TRBV7-7 | - | ASSSTGVGETQY
- | TRBV4-1 | - | ASSQGEGKGYGYT
- | TRBV27 | - | ASRSRWTGYQETQY
- | TRBV9 | - | ASSVGATIAYEQY
- | TRBV28 | - | ASRTDSYEQY
once | TRBV7-9 | - | ASNQSPGGKETQY
- | TRBV6-1 | TRBD1 | ASSGGQGYNQPQH
- | TRBV27 | - | ASSPQGGWEKLF
- | TRBV6-5 | TRBD2 | ASSYGTSGSMYEQY
- | TRBV9 | - | ASSVDSNYGYT